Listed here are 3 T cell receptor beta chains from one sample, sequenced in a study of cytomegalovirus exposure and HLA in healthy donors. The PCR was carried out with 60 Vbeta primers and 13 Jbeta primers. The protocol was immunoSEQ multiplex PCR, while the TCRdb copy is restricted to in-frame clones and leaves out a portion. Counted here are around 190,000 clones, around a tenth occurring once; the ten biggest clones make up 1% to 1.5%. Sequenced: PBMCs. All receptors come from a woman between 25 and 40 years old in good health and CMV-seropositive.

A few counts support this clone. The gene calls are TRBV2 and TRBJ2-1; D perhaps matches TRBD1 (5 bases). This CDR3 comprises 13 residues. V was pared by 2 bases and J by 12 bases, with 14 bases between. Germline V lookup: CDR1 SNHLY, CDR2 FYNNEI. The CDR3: CASSELRGASQFF. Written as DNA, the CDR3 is TGTGCCAGCAGTGAACTCCGTGGGGCTTCGCAGTTCTTC.

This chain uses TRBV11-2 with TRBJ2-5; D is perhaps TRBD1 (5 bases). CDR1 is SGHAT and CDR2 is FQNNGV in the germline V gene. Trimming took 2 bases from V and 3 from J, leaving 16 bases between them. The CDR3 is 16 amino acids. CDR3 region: CASSLSLARVKETQYF. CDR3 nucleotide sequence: TGTGCCAGCAGCTTAAGTCTCGCCAGGGTAAAAGAGACCCAGTACTTC. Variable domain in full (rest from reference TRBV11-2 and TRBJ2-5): EAGVAQSPRYKIIEKRQSVAFWCNPISGHATLYWYQQILGQGPKLLIQFQNNGVVDDSQLPKDRFSAERLKGVDSTLKIQPAKLEDSAVYLCASSLSLARVKETQYFGPGTRLLVL.

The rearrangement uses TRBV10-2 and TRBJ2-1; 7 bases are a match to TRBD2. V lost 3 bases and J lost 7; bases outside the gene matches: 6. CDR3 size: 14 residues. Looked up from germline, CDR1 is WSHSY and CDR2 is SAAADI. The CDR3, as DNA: TGCGCCAGCAGTGAAAGCGGGACCGTTAATGAGCAGTTCTTC. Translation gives CASSESGTVNEQFF.